The text below deals with one T cell receptor beta chain. The CDR3 is made up of 17 amino acids. J was trimmed by 2 bases and V by 0 bases; bases with no gene match: 5. Germline V CDR1 and CDR2: SGHRS, YFSETQ. This sample was taken from a study of PD-L1 blockade in urothelial cancer. Study summary: Bladder-origin urothelial cancer in males covered twenty-five of 29 patients. Analyses were performed on blood at 3 weeks after treatment start (the second dose) and at 6 weeks.

Time point specified: pretreatment peripheral blood. Method: immunoSEQ multiplex PCR; TCRdb's copy keeps in-frame clones and lacks some. The sample holds 60,000 to 70,000 clones; approximately 78% are singletons and the top ten take around 1.7%. The receptor comes from a man in his sixties or seventies with urothelial cancer. The chain uses TRBV5-1 and TRBJ2-3; 11 nucleotides line up with TRBD2. The sample consisted of PBMCs, taken around atezolizumab (anti-PD-L1) treatment. The CDR3 coding sequence is TGCGCCAGCAGCTTGGTGGGGACTAGCGGAGCCACAGATACGCAGTATTTT. It encodes CASSLVGTSGATDTQYF.